This T cell receptor beta chain came from a study of identical twins' blood T cells. Study results and caveats: Shared CDR3 clonotype counts between two donors mainly tracked the product of their cloneset sizes, twins included.

As handled by the study authors: Per-library CDR3 reads ranged about 2.2 to 3.6 million; clonotypes, ~100,000 to ~550,000. MiXCR, applied by TCRdb to the 5' RACE reads, yields one record per CDR3 protein. TCRdb, not the authors, supplied the V and J calls. The table records 350,000 to 400,000 distinct CDR3 sequences, over 25% of them present only once. As regards this clonotype: Its cognate antigen is unknown.

V was cut by 0 bases and J by 6 bases, with 12 bases left in between. Germline CDR1 is SEHNR and CDR2 is FQNEAQ (reference sequence). The CDR3 has 15 residues. Six healthy women, forming three identical twin pairs, donated samples. Likely shared infections and vaccines: all three twin pairs were reared together. This chain links TRBV7-9 with TRBJ1-5; D perhaps matches TRBD1 (5 bases). The source is a woman aged 18-49 years in good health. The sequenced sample consisted of PBMCs. The CDR3 DNA is TGTGCCAGCAGCTTAGCACAGGAAGGTGTTCAGCCCCAGCATTTT. It encodes CASSLAQEGVQPQHF.